The following is a T cell receptor beta chain sequence with its context. The sample belongs to a study of early T cells in non-severe SARS-CoV-2 infection. Looking at the study overall: RNA in bulk from unsorted whole blood was sequenced, and chains were unpaired.

Unique molecular identifiers tagged individual cDNA molecules. TCRdb recomputed calls from the 5' RACE reads with MiXCR, one row per CDR3 protein. Of fewer than 100,000 distinct CDR3 sequences in the sample, less than 15% were seen once. Trimming pared 0 bases from V and 3 bases from J, leaving 11 bases between. The CDR3 consists of 15 residues. Germline V gene data show CDR1 as SGHTA and CDR2 as FQGNSA. The J gene is TRBJ1-2, the V gene TRBV7-2; D is ambiguous. Sequencing was carried out using whole blood. The sequence derives from an adult who was a healthcare worker with PCR-confirmed SARS-CoV-2 infection or an uninfected control (not recorded which). The CDR3 region is CASSLAFGSYYGYTF. DNA of the CDR3: TGTGCCAGCAGCTTAGCTTTTGGATCTTACTATGGCTACACCTTC.